Detailed here is one T cell receptor (beta chain). The repertoire was sequenced with immunoSEQ multiplex PCR; TCRdb's copy has only in-frame clones and lacks some. The sample includes some 100,000 clones, 80% to 90% seen only once; the top ten take roughly 7.4%. The sample belongs to a study of blood T cell repertoires in COVID-19. Sample: peripheral blood. The sequence derives from a woman between 65 and 79 years old with acute or convalescent COVID-19.

The CDR3 nucleotides are TGCGCCAGCAGCCAGCAGGGGCGTAATGAAAAACTGTTTTTT. Protein sequence: CASSQQGRNEKLFF. The rearrangement uses TRBV5-1 and TRBJ1-4, with D tentatively TRBD1 (6 bases). The germline CDR1 and CDR2 sequences are SGHRS and YFSETQ. The CDR3 length is 14 residues. V was pared by 4 bases and J by 4 bases, with 11 bases between.